This T cell receptor (beta chain) was profiled in a study of cytomegalovirus exposure and HLA in healthy donors (dated by TCRdb to about 2017). Turning to the overall study: An earlier analysis of a few hundred of the donors reported 276 Gb of sequence data and approximately 120 million unique TCR beta sequences obtained from some 200 million T cells. An early release that covered some 640 HLA-typed donors contained about 300 gigabases of sequencing data and about 84 million unique TCR sequences. Of the roughly 400 genotyped donors, approximately 80% fell in the genetic ancestry cluster associated with self-reported Caucasian donors. The study aimed to test whether signatures of past pathogen exposure could be identified by cataloging public T cell receptors. The study profiled the T cell repertoires of under 700 subjects by immunosequencing and related them to cytomegalovirus serostatus. A separate validation cohort of roughly 130 different subjects was used in addition to the approximately 670-subject first cohort. High-throughput TCR immunosequencing, statistical association of individual TCRs with disease status, and machine learning were combined to predict cytomegalovirus infection status. To study patterns of TCR occurrence, a later analysis re-analyzed previously published TCR beta repertoires from around 670 donors and added high-resolution HLA genotyping. Rather than drawing on any new phenotypic data, the later analysis identified candidate immune exposures from TCR beta sequences and the way those sequences occurred across donors. An earlier analysis of 500 to 650 of the donors applied high-throughput TCR beta sequencing to assess whether each TCR beta V gene segment acted as functional or pseudogenic. Donor age, sex, ethnicity and CMV serostatus were compiled together with the repertoire data. A later genetic analysis took genome-wide SNP genotypes for about 55% of the 666 donors and used that subset as a discovery cohort. All discovery cohort repertoires had been generated on a single sequencing platform. HLA typing covered class I and class II loci at four-digit resolution. Typing coverage varied by locus: roughly 629-640 donors for A, B, C, DRB1 and DQB1; under 550 for DQA1; about 570 for DPA1; more than 450 for DPB1. Several DR-DQ haplotypes were handled as single units for association and clustering because linkage in the cohort was strong. Among about 370 genotyped donors of the cohort, an average of around 240,000 unique TCR beta nucleotide sequences was sequenced per donor, of which about 18% were non-productive.

The cohort was made up of roughly 670 healthy bone marrow donors. Cohort members were all nominally healthy when sampled, although unrecorded immune exposures were likely present. The donor was CMV seronegative and was included in the group of 352 seronegative cohort members. A peripheral blood sample was provided by each donor, and peripheral blood mononuclear cells were used for TCR beta sequencing. The Qiagen DNeasy Blood Extraction Kit was used to extract genomic DNA from the blood cell samples. Receptor amplification or capture employed the immunoSEQ multiplex PCR assay. The multiplex PCR relied on a mix of 60 forward primers for TCR Vbeta segments and 13 reverse primers for TCR Jbeta segments. The CDR3 region of rearranged TCR beta genes was amplified from genomic DNA with a multiplex PCR assay. On the Illumina HiSeq System, the amplified TCR beta libraries were sequenced as 87-base-pair reads. In the authors' own workflow: In a later analysis, some 80 million unique TCR beta chains were counted across the roughly 670 repertoires, and around 10 million of these chains were shared by at least two donors. A nearest-neighbor algorithm error-corrected the raw reads and collapsed the reads into unique sequences, merging closely related sequences to remove PCR and sequencing errors. CDR3 sequences were aligned to IMGT reference sequences to assign V, D and J gene segments. For a sequence to be retained, a match of at least six nucleotides was required to both a V gene segment and a J gene segment. Rearrangements were classified as productive when the CDR3 lacked stop codons and remained in frame with V and J, and all other rearrangements were classified as non-productive. Following IMGT convention, CDR3 was defined as the stretch from the second conserved V-encoded cysteine to the conserved J-encoded phenylalanine. The earlier analysis of about 590 of the donors excluded sequences that lacked an unambiguous match to a single V gene segment. In an earlier analysis of a few hundred of the donors, a V segment was called functional when productive rearrangements were above 56.7%, and segregating when the standard deviation between donors exceeded 5%. A statistical classification framework was built for diagnosing cytomegalovirus status from the catalog of TCR beta chain sequences. In a later analysis, V and J genes were assigned by comparing TCR nucleotide sequences against IMGT/GENE-DB human TR gene sequences. The TCRdist pipeline was used in a later analysis to assign CDR3 sequences and most-parsimonious VDJ recombination scenarios. In a later analysis, every TCR beta chain was defined by the combination of its CDR3 amino acid sequence and its V-gene family, and reads without a unique V-gene family were dropped. A later analysis removed 450 to 600 highly shared, low-generation-probability nucleotide sequences to deal with suspected cross-contamination and a sequencing artifact. In a later analysis, a clonal expansion index was calculated for each public chain from normalized within-repertoire ranks of inferred template counts. A later analysis computed generation probabilities with a VDJ recombination model fitted to out-of-frame rearrangements, and checked the results against IGoR. A later analysis scored TCR-TCR, TCR-HLA and TCR-CMV co-occurrence with hypergeometric tests, applying a repertoire-size bias correction to TCR pairs. In a later analysis, false discovery rates were estimated by permuting HLA or CMV assignments 20 times. In a later analysis, co-occurring TCRs were grouped using DBSCAN, with TCRdist sequence similarity added in when clustering inside HLA-allele-positive subsets. Repertoires with fewer than 30,000 or more than 120,000 public chains were left out of co-occurrence clustering, as were four to six repertoires with anomalous nucleotide sharing. Sourced from immuneACCESS, this table was stored by TCRdb with only in-frame sequences that have V and J called. A share of the clones is absent; for the studies checked, an unresolved V gene accounts for under half, and the remainder has no known explanation. V, J and clone size derive from that table, while D and trimming were established from the DNA sequence. The sample table holds approximately 110,000 clones. The biggest ten clones account for roughly 3.7% of the sample.

Based on the germline V gene, the CDR1 and CDR2 sequences are SQVTM and ANQGSEA. From the cysteine through the phenylalanine, the CDR3 covers 13 amino acids. The only DNA kept is the CDR3, 39 bases in frame from the first base. V is trimmed back by 6 bases and J by 2 bases, and the junction contains 6 bases that no gene match accounts for. Concerning this clone itself: The target of this receptor is not known.

Findings and caveats that apply to the study as a whole: Assigning TCR associations to individual alleles was difficult when HLA alleles, especially DR and DQ, strongly co-occurred. Cytomegalovirus status was reported to be diagnosed by the classifier with high specificity and sensitivity in both the original and validation cohorts. V-gene and J-gene trimming of TCR beta chains was associated with a missense DCLRE1C variant in a later genetic analysis, and the association was replicated in an independent cohort. The presence/absence analyses assumed that sequencing depth was roughly uniform across donors, and that assumption may not be true. Because HLA typing was unavailable for some donors at each locus, only the typed subset was used in association tests. In a later analysis, several top co-occurrence clusters were reported to appear linked to parvovirus B19, influenza, CMV and Epstein-Barr virus. An earlier analysis of approximately 540 of the donors showed that most TCR beta V segments appeared in productive rearrangements either about 90% or about 30% of the time, which broadly matched IMGT annotations. Some IMGT-functional V segments, including TRBV6-2 and TRBV6-3, could not be told apart with the 87-base-pair reads, so those segments were excluded. Three of the identified cytomegalovirus-associated TCR beta chains were confirmed in vitro to be specific for cytomegalovirus antigens. It was suggested by the authors that the approach could potentially be generalized to other disease states and immunological phenotypes. A further reported finding was that TCR beta sequences accurately predicted the HLA-A and HLA-B alleles for most subjects in the first cohort. Correlated functional status among segregating V segments might be attributable to linkage disequilibrium, but an unknown experimental factor could not be ruled out. At a false discovery rate of 0.05, a later analysis linked around 15,000 TCR beta sequences to specific HLA alleles. Only TCR beta chains were sequenced in this cohort, and the absence of alpha or paired-chain data limited detectable features. Because counts were too low, around 18 rarely observed V segments, including chromosome 9 orphons, were left out of the earlier analysis of a few hundred of the donors. Most TCR sequences were observed very rarely across donors, whereas some public TCRs were present in many individuals. A group of highly shared sequence variants was considered likely to be a technical artifact of the sequencing pipeline. A later analysis found that most CMV-associated TCR beta chains appeared HLA-restricted, with HLA associations seemingly driven largely by CMV exposure. A later analysis found that TCR association rates varied across HLA loci, with DRB1 alleles showing the most associated TCRs and HLA-C alleles the fewest. Immune exposure information for the cohort was limited to CMV serostatus. Compared with the roughly 670-donor mean, donors in an Asian-associated ancestry cluster had fewer N-insertions in productive TCRs, according to a later genetic analysis. Compared with equally common non-associated chains, HLA-associated TCR beta chains in a later analysis were more clonally expanded and had lower generation probabilities. In the study, some 160 TCR beta chains were listed as associated with cytomegalovirus.

Recombination connected TRBV29-1 to TRBJ2-7; 8 central bases correspond to TRBD2. This receptor was taken from a man aged 25-40 years in good health and CMV-seronegative. The sample was PBMCs. CDR3 loop: CSVRGSGAYEQYF. The nucleotide sequence is given as TGCAGCGTGAGAGGTAGCGGGGCCTACGAGCAGTACTTC.